This T cell receptor beta chain was recorded in a study of identical twins. Many counts were recorded for this clonotype. CDR1 and CDR2 from the germline V gene are SGHTA and FQGTGA. The V gene end was trimmed by 8 bases and the J gene end by 7 bases; junction bases not matched to a gene: 3. The CDR3 contains 13 residues. TCRdb processed the 5' RACE reads anew with MiXCR; each CDR3 protein has one entry. The sample comprises 200,000 to 250,000 distinct CDR3 sequences, 7.5% of which are singletons, and 1.9% rests with the top ten. These records were also assigned to another study, of yellow fever vaccine responses in identical twins.

Sequencing was performed on memory (CD45RO+) T cells sorted from blood. The V and J genes are TRBV7-3 and TRBJ2-2, with 11 positions matching TRBD1. The receptor was derived from a woman aged 18-29 years in good health. CDR3 sequence: CASGQGAIGELFF. The CDR3 DNA sequence: TGTGCCAGCGGACAGGGGGCAATCGGGGAGCTGTTTTTT.